This entry lists 21 T cell receptor beta chains sequenced from one sample in a study of blood T cell repertoires in COVID-19. Assay: immunoSEQ multiplex PCR; the TCRdb copy retains only in-frame clones and omits some. Among roughly 250,000 clones listed, more than 65% were seen once. Material: peripheral blood. The receptors derive from a middle-aged woman with active or convalescent COVID-19.

The CDR3 coding sequence is TGTGCCAGCAGCTTATCCCTCGGGGTGACCCACCCCGGTGAAGCTTTCTTT. This gives the protein CASSLSLGVTHPGEAFF. V is TRBV7-2 and J is TRBJ1-1; D call uncertain. The CDR3 consists of 17 residues. CDR1 is SGHTA and CDR2 is FQGNSA in the germline V gene. Between the trimmed V and J ends, which lost 2 bases and 7 bases, there was a span of 23 bases.

On this clone itself: The same CDR3 can be traced to other DNA sequences in this sample. The chain joins TRBV3-1 (or the pseudogene TRBV3-2) to TRBJ2-3, with D unresolved. CDR1 LGHDT and CDR2 YNNKEL come from the germline V gene (reference sequence). There are 14 residues in the CDR3. V dropped 1 base and J dropped 0 bases, with 5 bases sitting between them. CDR3 nucleotides: TGTGCCAGCAGCCAAGTCCGTAGCACAGATACGCAGTATTTT. Amino acids: CASSQVRSTDTQYF.

The chain uses TRBV19 and TRBJ2-1; D may be TRBD2 (6 bases). V dropped 2 bases and J dropped 10 bases, with 12 bases sitting between them. This CDR3 comprises 13 residues. From germline, CDR1 is LNHDA and CDR2 SQIVND (reference sequence). The DNA of the CDR3 is TGTGCCAGTAGTATAACGGGGGATCCGGAGCAGTTCTTC. Translated, it gives CASSITGDPEQFF.

V gene TRBV10-3 combines with J gene TRBJ1-5, with D possibly matching TRBD1 (6 bases). V was shortened by 6 bases and J by 2 bases, with 8 bases between the two germline ends. In germline, CDR1 is ENHRY, CDR2 SYGVKD. This CDR3 has 13 amino acids. The CDR3 nucleotides are TGTGCCATCAGCAGACAGGGCAATCAGCCCCAGCATTTT. Protein: CAISRQGNQPQHF.

The chain carries TRBV7-9 and TRBJ1-1, with D possibly being TRBD1 (6 bases). V lost 0 bases to trimming and J lost 1 base, with 9 bases between them. The CDR3 spans 15 residues. In germline, CDR1 is SEHNR, CDR2 FQNEAQ (reference sequence). For the CDR3, the DNA is TGTGCCAGCAGCTTAGCGCTGGGGGCGAACACTGAAGCTTTCTTT. It yields the protein CASSLALGANTEAFF.

This clone was counted ten times or more. Distinct nucleotide sequences in the sample also encode this CDR3. The chain uses TRBV11-2 and TRBJ1-2; 7 bases map to TRBD1. The CDR3 runs 13 residues. With V trimmed by 1 base and J by 6 bases, 2 bases remained unmatched. Germline CDR1 SGHAT, CDR2 FQNNGV. The CDR3 is CASSLGTGDGYTF. The CDR3 DNA sequence: TGTGCCAGCAGCTTAGGGACAGGAGATGGCTACACCTTC.

The chain is built from TRBV14 and TRBJ1-1; 10 positions match TRBD1. V was clipped by 0 bases and J by 4 bases; unmatched bases: 5. The germline CDR1 and CDR2 sequences are SGHDN and FVKESK. The CDR3 covers 16 residues. The CDR3 DNA reads TGTGCCAGCAGCCAAGATTTGGACAGGGGGGGCACTGAAGCTTTCTTT. Translation gives CASSQDLDRGGTEAFF.

This CDR3 is CASRRGLLYGYTF. CDR3 DNA: TGTGCCAGCCGCAGGGGCCTCCTCTATGGCTACACCTTC. V is TRBV28 and J is TRBJ1-2; D is possibly TRBD1 (6 bases). The germline V gene has CDR1 MDHEN and CDR2 SYDVKM. Trimming stripped 8 bases from V and 4 bases from J, with 14 bases between. There are 13 residues in the CDR3.

This clone turned up a few times. This rearrangement joins TRBV5-1 to TRBJ1-1; 7 nucleotides match TRBD1. CDR3 size: 16 residues. CDR1 and CDR2 from the germline V gene are SGHRS and YFSETQ. V was clipped by 1 base and J by 4 bases; unmatched bases: 10. The CDR3 bases are TGCGCCAGCAGCTTGTTCAGGGGGAGTTTGGGCACTGAAGCTTTCTTT. Residues: CASSLFRGSLGTEAFF.

The chain links TRBV11-2 to TRBJ2-1; a weak D match, TRBD2 (6 bases). V gave up 2 bases and J gave up 7 bases, with 9 bases separating them. The CDR3 has 13 residues. Germline V gene data show CDR1 as SGHAT and CDR2 as FQNNGV. CDR3: CASSLNGGNEQFF. CDR3 coding DNA: TGTGCCAGCAGCTTAAACGGGGGAAATGAGCAGTTCTTC.

This clone has only a few counts. The genes are TRBV9 and TRBJ2-2, with 11 positions matching TRBD2. The CDR3 spans 16 residues. Trimming at V came to 4 bases and at J to 5 bases, leaving 7 bases not matched to a gene. CDR1 SGDLS and CDR2 YYNGEE come from the germline V gene. CDR3 residues: CASSPTTSGVTGELFF. In nucleotides, the CDR3 is TGTGCCAGCAGCCCCACGACTAGCGGGGTAACCGGGGAGCTGTTTTTT.

The rearrangement uses TRBV6-1 and TRBJ1-1; TRBD1 matches 7 bases. V lost 5 bases, J lost 5 bases, and 8 bases stayed unmatched. Germline V gene sequence: CDR1 MNHNS, CDR2 SASEGT. CDR3 length: 14 residues. CDR3 DNA sequence: TGTGCCAGCAGTACGAGACAGGGCGGGACTGAAGCTTTCTTT. Protein sequence: CASSTRQGGTEAFF.

The CDR3 sequence: CASSLRRSYTDTQYF. The CDR3 coding sequence is TGTGCCAGCAGCCTCAGGAGGAGCTACACAGATACGCAGTATTTT. J is TRBJ2-3 and V is TRBV3-1 (or the pseudogene TRBV3-2), with D maybe TRBD2 (5 bases). Germline V gene data show CDR1 as LGHDT and CDR2 as YNNKEL (reference sequence). V was trimmed by 4 bases and J by 2 bases, leaving 13 bases between them. The CDR3 has 15 amino acids.

The gene calls are TRBV5-8 and TRBJ2-3; 7 bases are shared with TRBD1. CDR1 is SGHTS and CDR2 is YDEGEE in the germline V gene. V dropped 4 bases and J dropped 2; count of bases not matched to a gene: 10. The CDR3 length is 16 residues. The CDR3 region is CASSRGEGGYTDTQYF. DNA of the CDR3: TGTGCCAGCAGCCGAGGGGAAGGGGGCTACACAGATACGCAGTATTTT.

V usage is TRBV15 and J usage is TRBJ2-5; possible D gene TRBD2, 5 bases. Germline lookup yields CDR1 LNHNV and CDR2 YYDKDF (reference sequence). With 0 bases removed from V and 5 bases from J, the gap between germline ends came to 13 bases. This CDR3 comprises 15 residues. CDR3 sequence: CATSRDPGSGETQYF. DNA of the CDR3: TGTGCCACCAGCAGAGATCCGGGGTCGGGTGAGACCCAGTACTTC.

The V and J genes are TRBV15 and TRBJ1-5; the match to TRBD1 covers 7 bases. The length of the CDR3 is 15 residues. V shed 1 base, J shed 6 bases, and the junction held 6 bases outside the gene matches. In germline, CDR1 is LNHNV, CDR2 YYDKDF (reference sequence). The chain's CDR3 is CATSRGQGYGQPQHF. The CDR3 nucleotides are TGTGCCACCAGCAGAGGACAGGGTTACGGTCAGCCCCAGCATTTT. The full variable domain, its missing parts supplied by reference TRBV15 and TRBJ1-5, is DAMVIQNPRYQVTQFGKPVTLSCSQTLNHNVMYWYQQKSSQAPKLLFHYYDKDFNNEADTPDNFQSRRPNTSFCFLDIRSPGLGDTAMYLCATSRGQGYGQPQHFGDGTRLSIL.

J is TRBJ1-5 and V is TRBV18, with 9 bases lining up with TRBD1. The CDR3 length is 15 residues. Trimming cost V 4 bases and J 7 bases; bases outside gene matches: 8. CDR1 and CDR2 (germline): KGHSH, LQKENI. CDR3 bases: TGTGCCAGCTCACTCGAACAGGGGGCGGAACAGCCCCAGCATTTT. Translation: CASSLEQGAEQPQHF. Based on the CDR3 plus reference TRBV18 and TRBJ1-5, the full variable domain is NAGVMQNPRHLVRRRGQEARLRCSPMKGHSHVYWYRQLPEEGLKFMVYLQKENIIDESGMPKERFSAEFPKEGPSILRIQQVVRGDSAAYFCASSLEQGAEQPQHFGDGTRLSIL.

This rearrangement joins TRBV7-3 to TRBJ2-1, with D tentatively TRBD2 (6 bases). V was clipped by 2 bases and J by 9 bases, with 11 bases between them. The CDR3 is made up of 13 amino acids. From germline, CDR1 is SGHTA and CDR2 FQGTGA. In DNA form, the CDR3 reads TGTGCCAGCAGCTTAGGAGTGGGAGGTGAGCAGTTCTTC. It is translated as CASSLGVGGEQFF.

V and J are TRBV5-1 and TRBJ1-1; D not certain. V lost 0 bases to trimming and J lost 0 bases, with 9 bases between them. The germline V gene has CDR1 SGHRS and CDR2 YFSETQ. The CDR3 is made up of 15 amino acids. CDR3 sequence: CASSLESQLNTEAFF. The CDR3 bases are TGCGCCAGCAGCTTGGAGTCCCAGTTGAACACTGAAGCTTTCTTT.

The chain joins TRBV19 to TRBJ1-5; no firm D call. This CDR3 contains 13 residues. V was clipped by 4 bases and J by 5 bases, with 9 bases between them. Germline V CDR1 and CDR2: LNHDA, SQIVND (reference sequence). The CDR3 nucleotides are TGTGCCAGTAGTACGAGTGGTTATCAGCCCCAGCATTTT. Encoded protein: CASSTSGYQPQHF.

The chain links TRBV10-3 to TRBJ1-3; 9 bases are a match to TRBD1. Germline values: CDR1 ENHRY, CDR2 SYGVKD. Trimming took 8 bases from V and 0 from J; bases not matched to a gene: 14. The CDR3 consists of 18 residues. CDR3 loop: CAIRVQTGQGGSGNTIYF. The CDR3, as DNA: TGTGCCATCCGGGTCCAGACGGGACAGGGCGGCTCTGGAAACACCATATATTTT.